This section outlines one T cell receptor (beta chain) sequence together with its context. The entry originates in a study of blood T cell repertoires in COVID-19. As for the study in general: The United States, Italy and Spain provided the acute and convalescent COVID-19 samples. PBMCs, B-cell-depleted T cells, or T cells were the source of the cDNA or gDNA that made up the material.

Authors' data handling: Reference gene primers were amplified, and this amplification served to estimate nucleated cell counts. The method was immunoSEQ multiplex PCR; TCRdb's version includes in-frame clones alone and lacks a portion of them. V and J calls plus clone size are reproduced from that table; the DNA served to infer D and trimming. This sample has 200,000 to 250,000 clones; roughly 84% occur once, and the top ten carry just under 20%. J was trimmed by 0 bases and V by 0 bases; bases with no gene match: 1. Looked up from germline, CDR1 is SGHTS and CDR2 is YDEGEE. The CDR3 has 16 residues.

The sequence came from a man aged 25-45 years with active or convalescent COVID-19. Specimen: peripheral blood. The rearrangement uses TRBV5-8 and TRBJ2-1; 9 bases are shared with TRBD2. This CDR3 reads CASSLGSGSSYNEQFF. The CDR3 DNA sequence: TGTGCCAGCAGCTTGGGTAGCGGGAGCTCCTACAATGAGCAGTTCTTC.